This entry features one T cell receptor beta chain sequence. Its target is unknown. This CDR3 has 14 residues. CDR1 SGDLS and CDR2 YYNGEE come from the germline V gene. With 0 bases removed from V and 2 bases from J, the gap between germline ends came to 8 bases. Method: immunoSEQ multiplex PCR; TCRdb's copy keeps in-frame clones and lacks some. This repertoire shows tens of thousands of clones, roughly nine tenths found once; its top ten account for 20% to 30%. The sample originates from a study of OX40 agonist ivuxolimab in advanced cancers. Whole-study findings and limits: Among the lowest peripheral clonal expansion occurred in 0.1-3.0 mg/kg partial responders.

This chain links TRBV9 with TRBJ1-1; no reliable D call. The sequenced sample was CD4+ or CD8+ T cells sorted from blood, obtained in a trial of the OX40 agonist ivuxolimab. This TCR came from an adult with an advanced solid tumor such as melanoma, head and neck, liver or kidney cancer. CDR3 DNA sequence: TGTGCCAGCAGCGTAGGGCCGGGAAACACTGAAGCTTTCTTT. Protein: CASSVGPGNTEAFF.